This paragraph covers one TCR beta chain sequence. Its antigen is not identified. The data stem from a study of T cell repertoires in cytomegalovirus infection. This CDR3 comprises 15 residues. Germline assignment: CDR1 MDHEN and CDR2 SYDVKM. With V trimmed by 4 bases and J by 5 bases, 7 bases remained unmatched. In TCRdb, the reads were re-called with MiXCR into one record per CDR3 protein. The table shows approximately 730,000 distinct CDR3 sequences, with about 27% occurring only once. The rearrangement links TRBV28 to TRBJ1-1; 10 positions match TRBD1. The sequence derives from a human donor in good health (CMV status not recorded). Some clones in this sample may be carry-over from other donors' samples. Sequencing was performed on cultured CD8+ T cells from PBMCs, taken from culture after CMV antigen stimulation. CDR3 DNA sequence: TGTGCCAGCAGTTCCCCGGACAGGGGGATTACTGAAGCTTTCTTT. As protein: CASSSPDRGITEAFF.